These T cell receptor beta chains were read from a single sample in a study of blood T cell repertoires in COVID-19. Here immunoSEQ multiplex PCR was the method, and the copy in TCRdb shows in-frame clones only, minus some. This sample yields around 75,000 clones, of which more than 70% are seen a single time; roughly 20% belongs to the top ten. The specimen was peripheral blood. All receptors come from a human donor in a cohort sampled during active COVID-19. Each CDR3 is given with its conserved first and last residue. A D gene is named only where the DNA matches it firmly. The size of a clone is reported for some rows only, either as once, few or many, or as a class for expanded clones.

J gene,D gene,V gene,clone size,CDR3 protein,CDR3 DNA
TRBJ2-3,TRBD2,TRBV19,.,CASKLSGRGTDTQYF,TGTGCCAGTAAACTTAGCGGGAGAGGCACAGATACGCAGTATTTT
TRBJ2-3,.,TRBV3-1/TRBV3-2,.,CASSQPPSTDTQYF,TGTGCCAGCAGCCAACCCCCTAGCACAGATACGCAGTATTTT
TRBJ2-1,.,TRBV6-5,.,CASSYSLGAGSNEQFF,TGTGCCAGCAGTTACTCACTGGGGGCTGGGTCGAATGAGCAGTTCTTC
TRBJ2-5,.,TRBV6-1,few,CASSEARLKNRGQLQETQYF,TGTGCCAGCAGTGAAGCAAGACTCAAAAATCGGGGACAACTCCAAGAGACCCAGTACTTC
TRBJ2-3,.,TRBV7-2,.,CASSLQFTDTQYF,TGTGCCAGCAGCTTACAGTTCACAGATACGCAGTATTTT
TRBJ2-3,TRBD1,TRBV5-1,.,CASSYTGTGLTDTQYF,TGCGCCAGCAGCTACACCGGGACAGGGTTGACAGATACGCAGTATTTT
TRBJ2-1,TRBD2,TRBV30,.,CAWSGGSGINEQFF,TGTGCCTGGAGTGGAGGTAGCGGGATCAATGAGCAGTTCTTC
TRBJ2-7,.,TRBV15,.,CATSRDPADRSSYEQYF,TGTGCCACCAGCAGAGATCCGGCGGATCGTAGCTCCTACGAGCAGTACTTC
TRBJ1-1,TRBD1,TRBV19,few,CASSINRGWAFF,TGTGCCAGTAGTATCAACAGGGGTTGGGCTTTCTTT
TRBJ2-5,TRBD2,TRBV5-1,once,CASSLEASGSGETQYF,TGCGCCAGCAGCTTGGAGGCGAGCGGGAGTGGAGAGACCCAGTACTTC
TRBJ2-3,TRBD1,TRBV19,.,CASRATGGGTDTQYF,TGTGCCAGTAGGGCGACAGGGGGCGGCACAGATACGCAGTATTTT